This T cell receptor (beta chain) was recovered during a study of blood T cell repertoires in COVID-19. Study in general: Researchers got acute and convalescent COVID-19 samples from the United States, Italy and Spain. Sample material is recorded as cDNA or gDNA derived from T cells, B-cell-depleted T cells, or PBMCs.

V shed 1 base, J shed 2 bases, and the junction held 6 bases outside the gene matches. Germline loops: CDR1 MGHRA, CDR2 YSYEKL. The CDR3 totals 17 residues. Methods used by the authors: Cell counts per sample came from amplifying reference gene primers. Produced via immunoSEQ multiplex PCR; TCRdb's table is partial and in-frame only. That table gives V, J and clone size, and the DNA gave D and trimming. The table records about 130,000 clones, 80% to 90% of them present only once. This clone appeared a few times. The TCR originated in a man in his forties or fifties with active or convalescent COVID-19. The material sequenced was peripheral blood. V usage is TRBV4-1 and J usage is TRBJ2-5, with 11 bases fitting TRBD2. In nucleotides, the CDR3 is TGCGCCAGCAGCCAAGTCCCTATAGCGGGAGGGCAAGAGACCCAGTACTTC. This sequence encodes CASSQVPIAGGQETQYF.